Following are 9 T cell receptor beta chains from one sample sequenced in a study of molecular identifiers for immune sequencing clone quantification. Using its own MiXCR run on the PCR reads, TCRdb lists one record per CDR3 protein. The sample has about 630,000 distinct CDR3 sequences; less than 30% are singletons. The sequenced sample was naive CD8+ T cells from blood, with Jurkat cell RNA spiked in. Subset here: FACS-sorted CD8+CD4-CCR7+CD45RA+ naive T cells. These receptors were taken from a human donor in good health. Some libraries in this study had Jurkat cell RNA spiked in.

This chain connects TRBV6-2 or TRBV6-3 to TRBJ2-7; 7 nucleotides agree with TRBD2. Trimming at V came to 4 bases and at J to 5 bases, leaving 14 bases not matched to a gene. Per germline, CDR1 MNHEY and CDR2 SVGEGT. The CDR3 totals 16 residues. The CDR3 here is CASSFPPWGGRHEQYF. The CDR3 bases are TGTGCCAGCAGTTTTCCCCCTTGGGGGGGACGCCACGAGCAGTACTTC.

This clonotype was seen many times. J is TRBJ1-5 and V is TRBV19; 7 nucleotides agree with TRBD1. The CDR3 spans 14 residues. Looked up from germline, CDR1 is LNHDA and CDR2 is SQIVND (reference sequence). The V gene end was trimmed by 6 bases and the J gene end by 7 bases; junction bases not matched to a gene: 9. The CDR3 DNA reads as TGTGCCAGTAGGACAGGGAGCCTCGGACAGCCCCAGCATTTT. Its protein is CASRTGSLGQPQHF.

The V call is TRBV4-2, the J call TRBJ1-1; 7 positions match TRBD1. V gave up 0 bases and J gave up 4 bases; unmatched junction bases: 5. The germline V gene encodes CDR1 LGHNA and CDR2 YNFKEQ. The CDR3 totals 15 residues. The CDR3 loop is CASSQDWAGGTEAFF. The CDR3 DNA is TGTGCCAGCAGCCAAGATTGGGCAGGGGGCACTGAAGCTTTCTTT.

At least ten counts were recorded for this clonotype. V is TRBV7-8 and J is TRBJ2-1; D not resolved. Germline CDR1 SGHVS, CDR2 FQNEAQ. This CDR3 spans 13 amino acids. The ends were cut back, 7 bases at V and 0 bases at J, with 7 bases in the middle. CDR3 loop: CASTIRSYNEQFF. As DNA, the CDR3 is TGTGCCAGCACCATCCGCTCCTACAATGAGCAGTTCTTC. Full variable domain (rest looked up from reference TRBV7-8 and TRBJ2-1): GAGVSQSPRYKVAKRGQDVALRCDPISGHVSLFWYQQALGQGPEFLTYFQNEAQLDKSGLPSDRFFAERPEGSVSTLKIQRTQQEDSAVYLCASTIRSYNEQFFGPGTRLTVL.

On this clonotype: This may come from a read error, since a much larger clone is one base off. CDR3 bases: TGTGCCACCACAGCCTGGACACAAGAAGCTAACTGTGGCTACACCTTC. It codes for CATTAWTQEANCGYTF. This rearrangement joins TRBV6-5 to TRBJ1-2; maybe TRBD1 (5 bases). Germline V lookup: CDR1 MNHEY, CDR2 SVGAGI. The length of the CDR3 is 16 residues.

This clonotype came up a few times. The J gene is TRBJ2-3, the V gene TRBV28; 7 nucleotides line up with TRBD2. Germline-derived CDR1 and CDR2 are MDHEN and SYDVKM. Trimming took 2 bases from V and 2 from J; bases not matched to a gene: 7. This CDR3 has 16 residues. The CDR3 nucleotides read TGTGCCAGCAGTTTAATGAGGGCGGGAGCCACAGATACGCAGTATTTT. It specifies CASSLMRAGATDTQYF.

The sample holds many counts of this clonotype. The chain employs TRBV15 and TRBJ2-3, with D perhaps TRBD2 (6 bases). This CDR3 is 15 amino acids long. Trimming took 2 bases from V and 6 from J, leaving 15 bases between them. The germline V gene has CDR1 LNHNV and CDR2 YYDKDF (reference sequence). The CDR3: CATSRSRGSGDTQYF. CDR3 coding DNA: TGTGCCACCAGCAGATCCCGGGGAAGCGGGGATACGCAGTATTTT.

The chain is built from TRBV7-3 and TRBJ2-3; D perhaps matches TRBD1 (6 bases). CDR3 size: 15 residues. Germline V gives CDR1 SGHTA, CDR2 FQGTGA. V dropped 10 bases and J dropped 6 bases, with 23 bases sitting between them. This CDR3 reads CATAPTGPSYDTQYF. CDR3 bases: TGTGCCACGGCCCCCACAGGGCCCAGCTACGATACGCAGTATTTT.

This clonotype was counted ten times or more. V usage is TRBV5-4 and J usage is TRBJ2-7, with D hard to call. Germline V gene lookup returns CDR1 SGHNT and CDR2 YYREEE (reference sequence). V dropped 3 bases and J dropped 7 bases, with 14 bases sitting between them. The CDR3 is 13 residues long. The CDR3 nucleotides read TGTGCCAGCAGCTGGGCTACCACGAGGGAGCAGTACTTC. Translated, it gives CASSWATTREQYF.